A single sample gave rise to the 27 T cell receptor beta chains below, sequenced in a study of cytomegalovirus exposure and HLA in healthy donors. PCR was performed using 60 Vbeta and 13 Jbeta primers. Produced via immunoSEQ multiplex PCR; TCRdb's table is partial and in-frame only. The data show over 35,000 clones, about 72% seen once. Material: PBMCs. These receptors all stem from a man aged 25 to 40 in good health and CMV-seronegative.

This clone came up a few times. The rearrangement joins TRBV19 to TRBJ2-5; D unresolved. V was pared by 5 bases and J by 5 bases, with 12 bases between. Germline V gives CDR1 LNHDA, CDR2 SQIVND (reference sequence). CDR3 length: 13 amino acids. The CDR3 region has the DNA TGTGCCAGTAGTGCTCTCCAGGTGGAGACCCAGTACTTC. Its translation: CASSALQVETQYF.

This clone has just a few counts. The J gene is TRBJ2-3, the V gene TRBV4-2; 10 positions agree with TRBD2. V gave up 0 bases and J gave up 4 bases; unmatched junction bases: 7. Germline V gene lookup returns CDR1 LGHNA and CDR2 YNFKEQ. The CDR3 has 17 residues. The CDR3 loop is CASSQDVSGRTSDTQYF. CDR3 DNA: TGTGCCAGCAGCCAAGATGTTAGCGGGAGGACTTCAGATACGCAGTATTTT.

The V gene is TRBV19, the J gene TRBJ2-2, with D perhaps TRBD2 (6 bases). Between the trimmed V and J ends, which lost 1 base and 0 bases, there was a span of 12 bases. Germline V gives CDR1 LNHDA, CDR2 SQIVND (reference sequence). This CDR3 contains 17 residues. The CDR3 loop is CASSIGWDLPNTGELFF. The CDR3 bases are TGTGCCAGTAGTATAGGCTGGGACTTGCCGAACACCGGGGAGCTGTTTTTT.

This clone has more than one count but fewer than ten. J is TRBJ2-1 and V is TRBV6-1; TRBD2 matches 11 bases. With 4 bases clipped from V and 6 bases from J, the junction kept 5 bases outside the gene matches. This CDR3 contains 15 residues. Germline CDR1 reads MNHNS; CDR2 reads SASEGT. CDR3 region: CASSALAGGLNEQFF. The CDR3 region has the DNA TGTGCCAGCAGTGCTCTAGCGGGAGGTCTCAATGAGCAGTTCTTC.

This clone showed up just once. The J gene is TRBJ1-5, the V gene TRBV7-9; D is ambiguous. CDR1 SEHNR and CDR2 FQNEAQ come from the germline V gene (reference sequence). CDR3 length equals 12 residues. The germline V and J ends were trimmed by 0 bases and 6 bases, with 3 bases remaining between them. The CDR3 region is CASSLALQPQHF. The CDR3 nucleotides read TGTGCCAGCAGCTTAGCACTTCAGCCCCAGCATTTT.

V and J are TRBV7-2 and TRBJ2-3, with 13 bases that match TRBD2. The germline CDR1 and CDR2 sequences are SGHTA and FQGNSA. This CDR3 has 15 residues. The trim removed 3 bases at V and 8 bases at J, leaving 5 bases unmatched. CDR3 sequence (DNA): TGTGCCAGCAGCTTCGGAGGACTAGCGGGAGTTACGCAGTATTTT. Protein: CASSFGGLAGVTQYF. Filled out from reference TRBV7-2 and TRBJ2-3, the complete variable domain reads GAGVSQSPSNKVTEKGKDVELRCDPISGHTALYWYRQSLGQGLEFLIYFQGNSAPDKSGLPSDRFSAERTGGSVSTLTIQRTQQEDSAVYLCASSFGGLAGVTQYFGPGTRLTVL.

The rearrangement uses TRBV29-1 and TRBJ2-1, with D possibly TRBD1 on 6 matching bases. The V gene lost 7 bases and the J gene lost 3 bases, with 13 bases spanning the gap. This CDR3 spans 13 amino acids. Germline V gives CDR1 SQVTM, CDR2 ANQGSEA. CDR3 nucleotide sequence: TGCAGCGGCGGTGGACAGTTCTACAATGAGCAGTTCTTC. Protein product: CSGGGQFYNEQFF.

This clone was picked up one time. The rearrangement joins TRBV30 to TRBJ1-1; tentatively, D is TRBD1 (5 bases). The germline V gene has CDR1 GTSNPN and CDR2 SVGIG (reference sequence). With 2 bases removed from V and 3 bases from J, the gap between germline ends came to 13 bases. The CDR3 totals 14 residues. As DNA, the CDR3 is TGTGCCTGGAGTACAACGGGGGGTCACACTGAAGCTTTCTTT. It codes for CAWSTTGGHTEAFF.

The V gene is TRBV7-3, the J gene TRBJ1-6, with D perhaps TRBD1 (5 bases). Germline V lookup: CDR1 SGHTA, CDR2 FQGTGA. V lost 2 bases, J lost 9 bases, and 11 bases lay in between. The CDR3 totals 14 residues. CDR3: CASSLGGSGSPLHF. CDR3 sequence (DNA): TGTGCCAGCAGCTTAGGGGGGTCGGGTTCACCCCTCCACTTT. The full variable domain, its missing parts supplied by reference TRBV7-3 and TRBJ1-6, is GAGVSQTPSNKVTEKGKYVELRCDPISGHTALYWYRQSLGQGPEFLIYFQGTGAADDSGLPNDRFFAVRPEGSVSTLKIQRTERGDSAVYLCASSLGGSGSPLHFGNGTRLTVT.

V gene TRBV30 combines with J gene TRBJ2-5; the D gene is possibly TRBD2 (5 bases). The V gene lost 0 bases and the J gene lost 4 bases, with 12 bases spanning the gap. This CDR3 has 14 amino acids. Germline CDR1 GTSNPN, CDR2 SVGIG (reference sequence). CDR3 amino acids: CAWSVGGGRETQYF. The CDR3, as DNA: TGTGCCTGGAGTGTCGGAGGCGGCCGAGAGACCCAGTACTTC. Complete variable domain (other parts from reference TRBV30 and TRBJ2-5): SQTIHQWPATLVQPVGSPLSLECTVEGTSNPNLYWYRQAAGRGLQLLFYSVGIGQISSEVPQNLSASRPQDRQFILSSKKLLLSDSGFYLCAWSVGGGRETQYFGPGTRLLVL.

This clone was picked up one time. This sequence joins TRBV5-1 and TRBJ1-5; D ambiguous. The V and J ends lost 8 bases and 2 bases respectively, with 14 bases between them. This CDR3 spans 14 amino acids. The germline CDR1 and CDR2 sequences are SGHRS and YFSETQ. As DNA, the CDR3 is TGCGCCAGTAAGCGCACCTTGGGCAATCAGCCCCAGCATTTT. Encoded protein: CASKRTLGNQPQHF.

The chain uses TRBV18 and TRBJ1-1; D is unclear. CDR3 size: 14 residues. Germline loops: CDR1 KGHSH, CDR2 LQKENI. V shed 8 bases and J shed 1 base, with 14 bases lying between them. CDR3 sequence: CASRPGSENTEAFF. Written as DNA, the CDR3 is TGTGCCAGCCGCCCTGGAAGCGAGAACACTGAAGCTTTCTTT.

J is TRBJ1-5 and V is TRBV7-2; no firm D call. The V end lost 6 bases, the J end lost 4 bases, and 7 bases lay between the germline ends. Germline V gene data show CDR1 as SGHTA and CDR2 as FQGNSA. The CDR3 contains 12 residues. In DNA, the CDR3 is TGTGCCAGCAGTTTCAGGAATCAGCCCCAGCATTTT. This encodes CASSFRNQPQHF.

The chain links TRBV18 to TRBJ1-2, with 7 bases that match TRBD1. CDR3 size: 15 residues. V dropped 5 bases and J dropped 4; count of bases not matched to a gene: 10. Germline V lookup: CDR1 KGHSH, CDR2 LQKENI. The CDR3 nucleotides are TGTGCCAGCTCAACCTCCGACAGGGCTCTCTATGGCTACACCTTC. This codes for CASSTSDRALYGYTF. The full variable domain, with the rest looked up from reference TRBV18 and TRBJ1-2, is NAGVMQNPRHLVRRRGQEARLRCSPMKGHSHVYWYRQLPEEGLKFMVYLQKENIIDESGMPKERFSAEFPKEGPSILRIQQVVRGDSAAYFCASSTSDRALYGYTFGSGTRLTVV.

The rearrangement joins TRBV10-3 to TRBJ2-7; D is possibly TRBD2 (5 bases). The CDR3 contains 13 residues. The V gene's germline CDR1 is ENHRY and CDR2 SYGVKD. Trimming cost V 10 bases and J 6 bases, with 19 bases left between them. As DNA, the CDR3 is TGTGCCACCCTCCTCGAACTAGGGTCCGAGCAGTACTTC. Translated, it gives CATLLELGSEQYF.

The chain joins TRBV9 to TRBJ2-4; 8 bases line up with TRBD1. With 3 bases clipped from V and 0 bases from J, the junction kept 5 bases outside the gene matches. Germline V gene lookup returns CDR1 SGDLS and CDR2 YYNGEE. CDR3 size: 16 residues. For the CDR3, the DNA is TGTGCCAGCAGCGGGGGACAGGACCTAGCCAAAAACATTCAGTACTTC. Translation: CASSGGQDLAKNIQYF.

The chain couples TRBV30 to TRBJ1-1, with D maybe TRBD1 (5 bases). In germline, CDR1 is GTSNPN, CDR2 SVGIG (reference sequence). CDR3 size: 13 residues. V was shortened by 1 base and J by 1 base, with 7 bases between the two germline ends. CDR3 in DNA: TGTGCCTGGAGTGACCAGGGGAACACTGAAGCTTTCTTT. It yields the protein CAWSDQGNTEAFF.

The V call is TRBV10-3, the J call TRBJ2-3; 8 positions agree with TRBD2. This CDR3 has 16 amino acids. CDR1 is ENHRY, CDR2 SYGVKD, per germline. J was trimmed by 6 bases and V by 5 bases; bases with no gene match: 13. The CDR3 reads CAISSRVGREGDTQYF. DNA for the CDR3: TGTGCCATCAGTTCCCGGGTCGGACGGGAGGGGGATACGCAGTATTTT.

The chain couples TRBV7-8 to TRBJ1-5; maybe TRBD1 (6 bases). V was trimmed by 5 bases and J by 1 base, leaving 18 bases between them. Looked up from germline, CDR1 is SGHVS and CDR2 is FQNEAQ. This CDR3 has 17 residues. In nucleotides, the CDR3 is TGTGCCAGCAGCCCCCGAAGGCCCGGGACAAGCAATCAGCCCCAGCATTTT. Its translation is CASSPRRPGTSNQPQHF. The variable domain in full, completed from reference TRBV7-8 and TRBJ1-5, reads GAGVSQSPRYKVAKRGQDVALRCDPISGHVSLFWYQQALGQGPEFLTYFQNEAQLDKSGLPSDRFFAERPEGSVSTLKIQRTQQEDSAVYLCASSPRRPGTSNQPQHFGDGTRLSIL.

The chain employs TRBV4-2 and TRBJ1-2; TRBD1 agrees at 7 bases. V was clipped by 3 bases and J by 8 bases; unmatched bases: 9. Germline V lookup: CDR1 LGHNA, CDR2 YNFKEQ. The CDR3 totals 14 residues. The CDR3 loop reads CASSQGQRGRGYTF. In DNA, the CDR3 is TGTGCCAGCAGCCAGGGACAGAGAGGGCGCGGCTACACCTTC.

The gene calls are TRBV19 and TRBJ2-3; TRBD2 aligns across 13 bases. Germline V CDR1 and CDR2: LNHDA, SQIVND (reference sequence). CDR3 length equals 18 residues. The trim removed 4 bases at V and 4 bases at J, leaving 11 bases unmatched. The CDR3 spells CASSRELAGGWGSDTQYF. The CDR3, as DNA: TGTGCCAGTAGTAGAGAACTAGCGGGAGGGTGGGGGTCAGATACGCAGTATTTT.

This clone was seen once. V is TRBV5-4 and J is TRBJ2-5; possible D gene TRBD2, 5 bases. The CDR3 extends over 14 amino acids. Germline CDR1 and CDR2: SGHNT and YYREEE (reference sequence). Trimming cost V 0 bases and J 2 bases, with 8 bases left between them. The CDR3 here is CASSLAPGQETQYF. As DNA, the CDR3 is TGTGCCAGCAGCTTGGCCCCGGGACAAGAGACCCAGTACTTC.

CDR3 amino acids: CASSTGPEQYF. The DNA for the CDR3 is TGTGCCAGTAGCACAGGTCCAGAGCAGTACTTC. The rearrangement joins TRBV19 to TRBJ2-5; D perhaps matches TRBD1 (5 bases). V was pared by 6 bases and J by 11 bases, with 13 bases between. Germline V lookup: CDR1 LNHDA, CDR2 SQIVND (reference sequence). The CDR3 sequence is 11 residues long.

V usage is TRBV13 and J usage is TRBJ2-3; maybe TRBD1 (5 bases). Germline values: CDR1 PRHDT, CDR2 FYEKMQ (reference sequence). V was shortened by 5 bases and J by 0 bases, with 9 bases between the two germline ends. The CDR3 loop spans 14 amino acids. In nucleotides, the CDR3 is TGTGCCAGCAGCACCCGACAGAGCACAGATACGCAGTATTTT. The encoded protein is CASSTRQSTDTQYF.

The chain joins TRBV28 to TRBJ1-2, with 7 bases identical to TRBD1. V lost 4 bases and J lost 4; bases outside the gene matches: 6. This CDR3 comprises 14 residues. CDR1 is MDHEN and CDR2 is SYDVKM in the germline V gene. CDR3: CASSWTGIGYGYTF. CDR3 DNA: TGTGCCAGCAGTTGGACAGGAATTGGCTATGGCTACACCTTC.

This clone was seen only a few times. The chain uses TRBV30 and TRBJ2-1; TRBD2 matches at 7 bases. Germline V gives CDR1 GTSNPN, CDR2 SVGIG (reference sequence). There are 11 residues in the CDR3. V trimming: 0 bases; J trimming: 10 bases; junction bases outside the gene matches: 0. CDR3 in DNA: TGTGCCTGGAGTGTAGCGGGAGAGCAGTTCTTC. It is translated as CAWSVAGEQFF.

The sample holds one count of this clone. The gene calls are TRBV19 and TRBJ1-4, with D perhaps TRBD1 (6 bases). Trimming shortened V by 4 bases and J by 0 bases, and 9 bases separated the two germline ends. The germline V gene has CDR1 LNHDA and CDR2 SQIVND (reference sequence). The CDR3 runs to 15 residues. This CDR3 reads CASSSWDTTNEKLFF. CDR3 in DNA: TGTGCCAGTAGTAGCTGGGACACAACTAATGAAAAACTGTTTTTT.